This TCR beta chain comes out of a study of blood T cell repertoires in COVID-19. Overall study context: Samples representing acute and convalescent COVID-19 were sourced from the United States, Italy and Spain. Sources were T cells, B-cell-depleted T cells, or PBMCs; the material itself was cDNA or gDNA.

The germline CDR1 and CDR2 sequences are GTSNPN and SVGIG (reference sequence). This CDR3 comprises 15 residues. V trimming: 0 bases; J trimming: 2 bases; junction bases outside the gene matches: 6. Authors' data handling: Nucleated cell number was recorded as an estimate derived from reference gene primer amplification. This table comes from immunoSEQ multiplex PCR, and its TCRdb copy is limited to in-frame clones, with some not included. That table furnishes V, J and clone size, whereas the DNA furnished D and trimming. The data hold around 200,000 clones, with approximately 91% observed a single time.

This clonotype was sampled from a man between 18 and 29 years old with active or convalescent COVID-19. The sequencing input was peripheral blood. This rearrangement joins TRBV30 to TRBJ1-2; 7 nucleotides match TRBD1. The CDR3 nucleotides are TGTGCCTGGAGTGTAGGGGCAGGGGGGAACTATGGCTACACCTTC. Translation gives CAWSVGAGGNYGYTF.